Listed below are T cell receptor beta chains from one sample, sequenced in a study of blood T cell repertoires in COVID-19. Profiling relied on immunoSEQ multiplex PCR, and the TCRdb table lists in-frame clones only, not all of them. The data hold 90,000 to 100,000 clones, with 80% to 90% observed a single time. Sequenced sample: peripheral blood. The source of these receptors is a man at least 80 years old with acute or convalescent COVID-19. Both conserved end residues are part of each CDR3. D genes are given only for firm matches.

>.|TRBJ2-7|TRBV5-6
TGTGCCAGCAGCTTGGCGGGAGTTGGGGAGCAGTACTTC
CASSLAGVGEQYF
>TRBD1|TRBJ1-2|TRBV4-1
TGCGCCAGCAGCCCTATCCCGGGACAGGGGGCAGGTGGCTACACCTTC
CASSPIPGQGAGGYTF
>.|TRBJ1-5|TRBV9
TGTGCCAGCAGCGTAGGGGGGGATAGCAATCAGCCCCAGCATTTT
CASSVGGDSNQPQHF
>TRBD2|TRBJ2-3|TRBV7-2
TGTGCCAGCAGCTTCGTAGCGGGCGCTAGCACAGATACGCAGTATTTT
CASSFVAGASTDTQYF
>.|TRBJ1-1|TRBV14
TGTGCCAGCAGCCAAGCGACAGCGAACACTGAAGCTTTCTTT
CASSQATANTEAFF
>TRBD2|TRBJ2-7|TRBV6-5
TGTGCCAGCCGTCGGGGGGAGTCCTACGAGCAGTACTTC
CASRRGESYEQYF
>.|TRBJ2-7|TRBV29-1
TGCAGCGTTGAAGGGCCTGGACAGAGCTCCTACGAGCAGTACTTC
CSVEGPGQSSYEQYF
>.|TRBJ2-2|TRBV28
TGTGCCAGCAGTTATGGGCAGGGGGGCACCGGGGAGCTGTTTTTT
CASSYGQGGTGELFF
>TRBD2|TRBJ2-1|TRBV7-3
TGTGCCAGCAGCCCCCACAGGGTTGGGGCTAGCGGGAGGATTTTCAATGAGCAGTTCTTC
CASSPHRVGASGRIFNEQFF
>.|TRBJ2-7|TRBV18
TGTGCCAGCTCACCACCGTCAAAAGCCCGACAGTACTTC
CASSPPSKARQYF
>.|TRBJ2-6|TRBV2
TGTGCCAGCAGAGGGCTAGCGAGACACTCTGGGGCCAACGTCCTGACTTTC
CASRGLARHSGANVLTF
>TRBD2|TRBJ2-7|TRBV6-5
TGTGCCAGCGGACTAGCGGGACCCTACGAGCAGTACTTC
CASGLAGPYEQYF
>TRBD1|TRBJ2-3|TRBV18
TGTGCCAGCTCACCACCGCAGGGGACAGGTACCTTGGATACGCAGTATTTT
CASSPPQGTGTLDTQYF
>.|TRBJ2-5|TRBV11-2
TGTGCCAGCAGCTTATCTGCAGGCTCGAATGGGGAGACCCAGTACTTC
CASSLSAGSNGETQYF
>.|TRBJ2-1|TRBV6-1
TGTGCCAGCAGTGCTTCGAGACAGACAGCGTACAATGAGCAGTTCTTC
CASSASRQTAYNEQFF
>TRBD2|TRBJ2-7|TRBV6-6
TGTGCCAGCAGTTACTCACTAGCGAGCTACGAGCAGTACTTC
CASSYSLASYEQYF
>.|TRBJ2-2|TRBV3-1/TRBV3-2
TGTGCCAGCAGCCACAGGGGAAACACCGGGGAGCTGTTTTTT
CASSHRGNTGELFF
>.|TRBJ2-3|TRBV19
TGTGCCAGTAGTATAGCCCAAACAGATACGCAGTATTTT
CASSIAQTDTQYF
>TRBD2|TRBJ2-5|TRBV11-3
TGTGCCAGCAGCCCGGGACTAGCGGGAGAAGAGACCCAGTACTTC
CASSPGLAGEETQYF
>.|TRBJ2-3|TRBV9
TGTGCCAGCAGCGTTAGCCCAGCGATTCACACAGATACGCAGTATTTT
CASSVSPAIHTDTQYF
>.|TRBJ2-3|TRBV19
TGTGCCACAGCGGCTGCAGATACGCAGTATTTT
CATAAADTQYF